These 13 T cell receptor beta chains share one sample of origin, sequenced in a study of cytomegalovirus exposure and HLA in healthy donors. The PCR was carried out with 60 Vbeta primers and 13 Jbeta primers. TCRdb's table, derived via immunoSEQ multiplex PCR, lists solely in-frame clones and lacks some. Of fewer than 200,000 clones in the sample, 81% were seen once. What was sequenced was PBMCs. These receptors all come from a woman in her fifties or sixties in good health and CMV-seronegative.

The genes are TRBV5-4 and TRBJ2-7; a possible D gene is TRBD1 (5 bases). Trimming stripped 3 bases from V and 3 bases from J, with 16 bases between. Germline V lookup: CDR1 SGHNT, CDR2 YYREEE (reference sequence). The CDR3 runs to 15 residues. The CDR3 sequence: CASSWKGQGGYEQYF. The CDR3 coding sequence is TGTGCCAGCAGCTGGAAGGGGCAGGGTGGCTACGAGCAGTACTTC.

This chain connects TRBV28 to TRBJ2-2; the D gene is possibly TRBD2 (6 bases). Germline V lookup: CDR1 MDHEN, CDR2 SYDVKM. Trimming stripped 7 bases from V and 0 bases from J, with 12 bases between. The CDR3 covers 15 residues. The CDR3 bases are TGTGCCAGCAAAAAAAGGAGGGCGAACACCGGGGAGCTGTTTTTT. Amino acids: CASKKRRANTGELFF.

V is TRBV4-3 and J is TRBJ2-3, with TRBD2 identical over 13 bases. V was clipped by 0 bases and J by 8 bases; unmatched bases: 5. CDR1 and CDR2 from the germline V gene are LGHNA and YSLEER. The CDR3 contains 16 residues. In DNA, the CDR3 is TGCGCCAGCAGCCAAGATGGCACTAGCGGGGGGGGTACGCAGTATTTT. It specifies CASSQDGTSGGGTQYF.

This chain links TRBV5-1 with TRBJ2-1; 9 nucleotides line up with TRBD2. This CDR3 is 16 amino acids long. Germline loops: CDR1 SGHRS, CDR2 YFSETQ. J was trimmed by 3 bases and V by 0 bases; bases with no gene match: 4. The CDR3 reads CASSLGVSGGYNEQFF. CDR3 nucleotide sequence: TGCGCCAGCAGCTTGGGGGTTAGCGGGGGCTACAATGAGCAGTTCTTC.

The V call is TRBV21-1, the J call TRBJ1-1; TRBD1, the table's D call, was not compared with the DNA. TRBV21-1 is a documented pseudogene. The CDR3 totals 16 residues. CDR3 coding DNA: TGTGCCAGCAGCAAAAAGAATCGGGACAGACTCTCTGAAGCTTTCTTT. It encodes CASSKKNRDRLSEAFF.

The chain carries TRBV6-1 and TRBJ2-7, with a tentative D call TRBD1 (5 bases). This CDR3 region has 15 residues. V lost 4 bases and J 0 bases, leaving 13 bases between the germline ends. Germline assignment: CDR1 MNHNS and CDR2 SASEGT. The CDR3 region is CASSAPFQGSYEQYF. CDR3 nucleotide sequence: TGTGCCAGCAGTGCCCCGTTTCAGGGCTCCTACGAGCAGTACTTC.

This clone has a single count. The chain recombines TRBV5-1 with TRBJ2-3, with TRBD2 identical over 8 bases. CDR3 length equals 14 residues. The germline V gene encodes CDR1 SGHRS and CDR2 YFSETQ. V shed 7 bases, J shed 1 base, and the junction held 5 bases outside the gene matches. The CDR3 bases are TGCGCCAGCCACTCACTAGCGGGCACAGATACGCAGTATTTT. Translated: CASHSLAGTDTQYF.

V gene TRBV7-2 combines with J gene TRBJ2-1; 9 positions agree with TRBD2. J was trimmed by 4 bases and V by 3 bases; bases with no gene match: 1. The CDR3 covers 14 residues. From germline, CDR1 is SGHTA and CDR2 FQGNSA. In nucleotides, the CDR3 is TGTGCCAGCAGCTTTACTAGCGGGTACAATGAGCAGTTCTTC. Amino acids: CASSFTSGYNEQFF.

There are a few counts of this clone. This rearrangement joins TRBV29-1 to TRBJ1-1, with TRBD1 matching 10 bases. Germline-derived CDR1 and CDR2 are SQVTM and ANQGSEA. The length of the CDR3 is 13 residues. After removal of 5 bases from V and 6 bases from J, the junction contained 6 bases not matched to a gene. The CDR3 DNA follows: TGCAGCGTTTTAGGGACAGGGGCCTCTGAAGCTTTCTTT. The encoded protein is CSVLGTGASEAFF.

The chain recombines TRBV19 with TRBJ1-1; possible D gene TRBD1, 5 bases. The germline gives CDR1 LNHDA, CDR2 SQIVND (reference sequence). This CDR3 contains 16 residues. With 0 bases removed from V and 1 base from J, the gap between germline ends came to 12 bases. The CDR3 protein is CASSIDLSRGNTEAFF. The CDR3 nucleotides are TGTGCCAGTAGTATAGATCTATCTAGGGGGAACACTGAAGCTTTCTTT. The full variable domain, its missing parts supplied by reference TRBV19 and TRBJ1-1, is DGGITQSPKYLFRKEGQNVTLSCEQNLNHDAMYWYRQDPGQGLRLIYYSQIVNDFQKGDIAEGYSVSREKKESFPLTVTSAQKNPTAFYLCASSIDLSRGNTEAFFGQGTRLTVV.

This clone has a single count. This rearrangement joins TRBV6-6 to TRBJ1-5, with a possible D match to TRBD1 (5 bases). Germline V CDR1 and CDR2: MNHNY, SVGAGI (reference sequence). The CDR3 extends over 16 amino acids. The V end lost 2 bases, the J end lost 1 base, and 12 bases lay between the germline ends. The CDR3 DNA is TGTGCCAGCAGTTACGCGCAGGGAAGAAGCAATCAGCCCCAGCATTTT. It is translated as CASSYAQGRSNQPQHF.

The table lists this clone with a count of one. The rearrangement links TRBV7-2 to TRBJ1-6; possible D gene TRBD1, 5 bases. The CDR3 sequence is 15 residues long. In germline, CDR1 is SGHTA, CDR2 FQGNSA. V was trimmed by 2 bases and J by 5 bases, leaving 10 bases between them. The CDR3 region has the DNA TGTGCCAGCAGCTTACCAGGGTTAGATAATTCACCCCTCCACTTT. This sequence encodes CASSLPGLDNSPLHF.

The chain uses TRBV5-4 and TRBJ2-1; 9 nucleotides match TRBD1. The germline gives CDR1 SGHNT, CDR2 YYREEE (reference sequence). The junction had 9 bases not matched to a gene; V was cut back by 4 bases and J by 1 base. The CDR3 sequence is 17 residues long. The CDR3 sequence is CASSRRPGQGSYNEQFF. The CDR3 DNA is TGTGCCAGCAGCCGCCGTCCGGGACAGGGTTCCTACAATGAGCAGTTCTTC.